This T cell receptor (beta chain) was found in a study of shared clonotypes between healthy human individuals. Study-level background: Donors consisted of two women and a few men between 18 and 49. CD4 naive and CD4 memory each took three plates per donor, while CD8 naive took two and CD8 memory one. Whole-study findings and limits: Investigators collected only blood, and repertoires in tissues likely differ.

From germline, CDR1 is SGHTA and CDR2 FQGNSA. This CDR3 spans 15 amino acids. Trimming took 5 bases from V and 0 from J, leaving 11 bases between them. Profiling relied on immunoSEQ multiplex PCR, and the TCRdb table lists in-frame clones only, not all of them. The sample contains more than 850,000 clones, approximately 80% of which appear only once. With respect to this clone: What it binds is unknown.

The receptor was derived from a man aged 18 to 29 in good health. Some clones in this sample may be carry-over from other donors' samples. Specimen: memory CD4+ T cells from PBMCs. Noted subset: CD45RA-negative fraction. The chain uses TRBV7-2 and TRBJ2-1; D not resolved. The CDR3 region has the DNA TGTGCCAGCAGCCCCCCTGTGCGCTCCTACAATGAGCAGTTCTTC. Its protein is CASSPPVRSYNEQFF.